This TCR beta chain was observed in a study of blood T cell repertoires in COVID-19. Across the whole study: Nucleic acid was either cDNA or gDNA, and it came from T cells, B-cell-depleted T cells, or PBMCs.

The CDR3 contains 16 residues. Germline V gene data show CDR1 as GTSNPN and CDR2 as SVGIG (reference sequence). Germline trimming cut 1 base from V and 2 bases from J; bases unmatched to any gene: 7. In the original analysis: Estimated nucleated cell counts came from reference gene primer amplification. TCRdb keeps only in-frame clones here, not all; method: immunoSEQ multiplex PCR. V and J calls and clone size are those listed in that table; D and trimming were worked out from the DNA. The sample holds about 100,000 clones, roughly 79% seen once. The chain is built from TRBV30 and TRBJ1-1, with 10 bases that match TRBD1. This sequence originates from a woman in her 70s with acute or convalescent COVID-19. Sequencing input: peripheral blood. The CDR3 region is CAWSGTGGSINTEAFF. The CDR3 DNA sequence: TGTGCCTGGAGTGGGACAGGGGGAAGTATAAACACTGAAGCTTTCTTT.